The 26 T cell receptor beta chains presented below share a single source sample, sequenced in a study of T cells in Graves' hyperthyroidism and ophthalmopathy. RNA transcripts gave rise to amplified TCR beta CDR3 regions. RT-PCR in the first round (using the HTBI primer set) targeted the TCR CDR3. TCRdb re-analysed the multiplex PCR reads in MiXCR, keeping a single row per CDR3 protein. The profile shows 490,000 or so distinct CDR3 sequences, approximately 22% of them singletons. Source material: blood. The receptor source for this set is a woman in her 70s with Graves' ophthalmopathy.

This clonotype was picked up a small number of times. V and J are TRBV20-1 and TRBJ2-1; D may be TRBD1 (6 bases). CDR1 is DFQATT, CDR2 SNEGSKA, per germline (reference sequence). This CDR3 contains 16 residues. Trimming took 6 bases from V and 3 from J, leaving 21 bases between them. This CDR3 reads CSAYPRQGSSYNEQFF. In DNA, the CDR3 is TGCAGTGCATATCCGAGGCAGGGGAGCAGCTACAATGAGCAGTTCTTC.

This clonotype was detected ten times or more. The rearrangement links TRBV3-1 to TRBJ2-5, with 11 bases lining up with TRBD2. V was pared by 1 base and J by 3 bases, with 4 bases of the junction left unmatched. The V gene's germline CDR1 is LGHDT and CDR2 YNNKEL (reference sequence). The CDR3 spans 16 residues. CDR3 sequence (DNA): TGTGCCAGCAGCCAAGGCTCACTAGCGGGAGAAGAGACCCAGTACTTC. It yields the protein CASSQGSLAGEETQYF.

CDR3 sequence reads: CASRTGAIGELFF. The CDR3 DNA reads TGCGCCAGCAGGACAGGGGCCATCGGGGAGCTGTTTTTT. The chain is built from TRBV4-1 and TRBJ2-2, with 8 bases lining up with TRBD1. J was trimmed by 7 bases and V by 6 bases; bases with no gene match: 4. The CDR3 has 13 residues. Per germline, CDR1 MGHRA and CDR2 YSYEKL.

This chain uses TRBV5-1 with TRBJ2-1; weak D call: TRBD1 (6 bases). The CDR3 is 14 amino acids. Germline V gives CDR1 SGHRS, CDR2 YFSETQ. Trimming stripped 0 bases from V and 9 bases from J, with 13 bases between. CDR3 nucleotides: TGCGCCAGCAGCTTGGACAGGGTGAAGAGTGAGCAGTTCTTC. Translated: CASSLDRVKSEQFF.

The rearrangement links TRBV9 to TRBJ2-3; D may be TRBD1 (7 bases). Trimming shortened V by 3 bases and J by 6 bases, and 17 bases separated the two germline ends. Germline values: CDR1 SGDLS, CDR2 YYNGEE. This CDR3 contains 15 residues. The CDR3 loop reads CASSAGGQFGDTQYF. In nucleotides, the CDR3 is TGTGCCAGCAGCGCCGGGGGACAGTTCGGGGATACGCAGTATTTT.

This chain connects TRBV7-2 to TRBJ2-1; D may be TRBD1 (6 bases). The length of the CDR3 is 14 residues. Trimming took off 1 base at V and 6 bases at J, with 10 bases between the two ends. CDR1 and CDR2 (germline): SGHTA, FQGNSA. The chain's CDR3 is CASSLGNRVNEQFF. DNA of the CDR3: TGTGCCAGCAGCTTAGGGAACAGGGTCAATGAGCAGTTCTTC. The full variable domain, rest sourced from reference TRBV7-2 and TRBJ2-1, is GAGVSQSPSNKVTEKGKDVELRCDPISGHTALYWYRQSLGQGLEFLIYFQGNSAPDKSGLPSDRFSAERTGGSVSTLTIQRTQQEDSAVYLCASSLGNRVNEQFFGPGTRLTVL.

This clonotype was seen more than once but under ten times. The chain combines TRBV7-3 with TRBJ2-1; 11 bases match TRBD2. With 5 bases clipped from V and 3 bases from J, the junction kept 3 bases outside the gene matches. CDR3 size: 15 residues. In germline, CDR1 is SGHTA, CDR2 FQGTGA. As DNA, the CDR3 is TGTGCCAGCAGCGTTAGCGGGGGGGACTACAATGAGCAGTTCTTC. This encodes CASSVSGGDYNEQFF.

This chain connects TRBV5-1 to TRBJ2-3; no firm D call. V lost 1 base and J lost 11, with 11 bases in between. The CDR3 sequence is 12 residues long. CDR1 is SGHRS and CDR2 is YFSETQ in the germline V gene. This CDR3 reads CASSLLGRQQYF. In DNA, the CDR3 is TGCGCCAGCAGCTTGCTAGGAAGACAGCAGTATTTT.

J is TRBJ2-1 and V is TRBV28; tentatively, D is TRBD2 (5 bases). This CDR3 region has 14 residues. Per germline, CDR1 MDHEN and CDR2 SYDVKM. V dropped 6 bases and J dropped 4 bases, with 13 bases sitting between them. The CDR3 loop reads CASRLAELYNEQFF. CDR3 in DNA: TGTGCCAGCAGGCTAGCAGAACTATACAATGAGCAGTTCTTC. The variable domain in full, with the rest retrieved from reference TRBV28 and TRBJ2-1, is DVKVTQSSRYLVKRTGEKVFLECVQDMDHENMFWYRQDPGLGLRLIYFSYDVKMKEKGDIPEGYSVSREKKERFSLILESASTNQTSMYLCASRLAELYNEQFFGPGTRLTVL.

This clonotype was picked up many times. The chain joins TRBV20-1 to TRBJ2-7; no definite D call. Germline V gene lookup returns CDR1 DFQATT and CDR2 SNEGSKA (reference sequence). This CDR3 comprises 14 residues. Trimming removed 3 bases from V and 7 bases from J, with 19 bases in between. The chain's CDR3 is CSASKATSPSEQYF. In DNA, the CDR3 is TGCAGTGCTAGTAAGGCCACTTCCCCTTCTGAGCAGTACTTC.

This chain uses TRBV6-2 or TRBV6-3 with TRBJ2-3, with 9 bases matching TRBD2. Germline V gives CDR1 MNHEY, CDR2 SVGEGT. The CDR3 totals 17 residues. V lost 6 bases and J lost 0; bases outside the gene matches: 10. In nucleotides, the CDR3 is TGTGCCAGCAGGAAGACCGGGACTAGCAGTAGCACAGATACGCAGTATTTT. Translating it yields CASRKTGTSSSTDTQYF.

Here the CDR3 reads CASSIVGTANTEAFF. Written as DNA, the CDR3 is TGTGCCAGTAGTATAGTAGGTACAGCTAACACTGAAGCTTTCTTT. The J gene is TRBJ1-1, the V gene TRBV19; D is unresolved. Germline V lookup: CDR1 LNHDA, CDR2 SQIVND (reference sequence). CDR3 length equals 15 residues. Trimming cost V 1 base and J 2 bases, with 11 bases left between them.

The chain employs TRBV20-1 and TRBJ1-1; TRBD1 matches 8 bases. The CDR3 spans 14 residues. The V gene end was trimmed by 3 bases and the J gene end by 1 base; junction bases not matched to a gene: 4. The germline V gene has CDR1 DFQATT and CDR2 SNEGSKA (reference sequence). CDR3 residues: CSARAGQANTEAFF. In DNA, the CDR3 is TGCAGTGCTAGGGCGGGACAGGCGAACACTGAAGCTTTCTTT.

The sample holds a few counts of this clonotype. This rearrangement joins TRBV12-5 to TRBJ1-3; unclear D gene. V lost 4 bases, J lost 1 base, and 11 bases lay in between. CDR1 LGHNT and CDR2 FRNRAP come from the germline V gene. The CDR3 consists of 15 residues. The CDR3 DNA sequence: TGTGCTAGTGGTTCGTCGTTGGGATCTGGAAACACCATATATTTT. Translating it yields CASGSSLGSGNTIYF.

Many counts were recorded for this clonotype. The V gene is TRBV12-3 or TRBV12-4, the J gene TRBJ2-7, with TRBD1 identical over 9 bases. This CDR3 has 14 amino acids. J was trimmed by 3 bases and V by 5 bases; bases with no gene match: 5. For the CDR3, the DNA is TGTGCCAGCAGTCCGCAGGGACAGGGCTACGAGCAGTACTTC. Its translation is CASSPQGQGYEQYF.

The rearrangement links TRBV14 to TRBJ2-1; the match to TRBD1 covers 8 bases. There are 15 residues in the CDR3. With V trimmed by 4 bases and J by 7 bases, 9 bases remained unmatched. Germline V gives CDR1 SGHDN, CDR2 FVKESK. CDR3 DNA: TGTGCCAGCAGCCCCGGACAGGGAAAGAGGAATGAGCAGTTCTTC. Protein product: CASSPGQGKRNEQFF.

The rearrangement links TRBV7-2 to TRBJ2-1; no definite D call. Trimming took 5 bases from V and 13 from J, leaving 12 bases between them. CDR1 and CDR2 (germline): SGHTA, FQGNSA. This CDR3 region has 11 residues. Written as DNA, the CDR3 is TGTGCCAGCAGCCCTTCCCGGCGTCAGTTCTTC. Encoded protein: CASSPSRRQFF.

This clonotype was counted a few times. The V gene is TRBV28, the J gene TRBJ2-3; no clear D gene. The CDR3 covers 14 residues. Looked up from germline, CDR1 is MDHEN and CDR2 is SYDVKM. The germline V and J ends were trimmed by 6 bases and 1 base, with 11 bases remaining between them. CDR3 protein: CASSTLGGTDTQYF. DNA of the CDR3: TGTGCCAGCAGCACTCTTGGGGGCACAGATACGCAGTATTTT. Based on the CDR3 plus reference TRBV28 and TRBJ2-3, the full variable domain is DVKVTQSSRYLVKRTGEKVFLECVQDMDHENMFWYRQDPGLGLRLIYFSYDVKMKEKGDIPEGYSVSREKKERFSLILESASTNQTSMYLCASSTLGGTDTQYFGPGTRLTVL.

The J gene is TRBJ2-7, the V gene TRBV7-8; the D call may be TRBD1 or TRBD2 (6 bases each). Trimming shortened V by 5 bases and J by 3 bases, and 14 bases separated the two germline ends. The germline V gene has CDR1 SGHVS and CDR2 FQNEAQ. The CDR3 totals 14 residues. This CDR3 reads CASSPTGGHYEQYF. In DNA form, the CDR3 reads TGTGCCAGCAGCCCTACCGGGGGACACTACGAGCAGTACTTC.

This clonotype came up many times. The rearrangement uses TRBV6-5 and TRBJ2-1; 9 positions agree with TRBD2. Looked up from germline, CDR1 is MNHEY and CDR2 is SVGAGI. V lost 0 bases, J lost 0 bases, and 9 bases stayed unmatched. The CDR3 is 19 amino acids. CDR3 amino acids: CASSYSILAGYSSYNEQFF. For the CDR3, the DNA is TGTGCCAGCAGTTACTCGATCCTAGCGGGGTATAGCTCCTACAATGAGCAGTTCTTC.

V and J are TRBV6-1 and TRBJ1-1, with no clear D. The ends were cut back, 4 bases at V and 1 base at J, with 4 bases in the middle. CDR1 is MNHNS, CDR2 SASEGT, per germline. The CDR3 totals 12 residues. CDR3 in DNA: TGTGCCAGCAGTGTGAAGAACACTGAAGCTTTCTTT. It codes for CASSVKNTEAFF.

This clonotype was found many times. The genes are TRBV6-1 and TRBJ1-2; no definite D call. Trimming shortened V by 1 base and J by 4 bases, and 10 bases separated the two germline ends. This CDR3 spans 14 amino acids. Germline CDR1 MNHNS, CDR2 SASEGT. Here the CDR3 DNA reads TGTGCCAGCAGTGAAGTCAACGCCTTCTATGGCTACACCTTC. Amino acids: CASSEVNAFYGYTF.

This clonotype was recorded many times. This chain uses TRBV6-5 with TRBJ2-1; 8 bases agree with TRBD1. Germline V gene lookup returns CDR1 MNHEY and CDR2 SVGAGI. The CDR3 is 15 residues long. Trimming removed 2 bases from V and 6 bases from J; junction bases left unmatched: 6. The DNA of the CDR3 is TGTGCCAGCAGTTACCTACCCGGGACAGGCAATGAGCAGTTCTTC. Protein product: CASSYLPGTGNEQFF.

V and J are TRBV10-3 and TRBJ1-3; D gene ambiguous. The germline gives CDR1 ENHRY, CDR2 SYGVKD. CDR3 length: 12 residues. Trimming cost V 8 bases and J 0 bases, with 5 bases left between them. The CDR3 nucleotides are TGTGCCATCGTCAGCTCTGGAAACACCATATATTTT. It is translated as CAIVSSGNTIYF.

The CDR3 DNA sequence: TGTGCCAGCAGCTCCGGACTGTTAAAAGATAATGAGCAGTTCTTC. It is translated as CASSSGLLKDNEQFF. The rearrangement links TRBV5-6 to TRBJ2-1, with D tentatively TRBD2 (5 bases). V gave up 3 bases and J gave up 7 bases, with 17 bases separating them. Germline V CDR1 and CDR2: SGHDT, YYEEEE. The CDR3 is 15 residues long.

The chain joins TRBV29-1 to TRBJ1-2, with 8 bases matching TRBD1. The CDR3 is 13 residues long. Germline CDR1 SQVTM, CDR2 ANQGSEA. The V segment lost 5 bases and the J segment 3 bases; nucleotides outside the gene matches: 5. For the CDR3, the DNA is TGCAGCGTTAGACAGGGGTTGGACTATGGCTACACCTTC. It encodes CSVRQGLDYGYTF.